The 7 T cell receptor beta chains reported below all come from one sample, sequenced in a study of shared clonotypes between healthy human individuals. Profiled with immunoSEQ multiplex PCR; TCRdb holds only in-frame clones, not every one. The profile shows about 2,200,000 clones, just over 90% of them singletons. Selected positively for CCR7 and CD45RO-negative, naive CD8 cells excluded terminally differentiated effector memory CD45RA+ cells. Source material: naive CD8+ T cells from PBMCs. The receptors originated from a man aged 18-30 years in good health. Some clones in this sample may be carry-over from other donors' samples.

The CDR3 protein is CASSLLEGANYGYTF. The CDR3 DNA sequence: TGTGCCAGCAGCTTGTTAGAGGGGGCGAACTATGGCTACACCTTC. This sequence joins TRBV5-5 and TRBJ1-2; 7 nucleotides line up with TRBD1. The V gene end was trimmed by 1 base and the J gene end by 2 bases; junction bases not matched to a gene: 5. This CDR3 is built from 15 residues. Germline CDR1 is SGHKS and CDR2 is YYEKEE (reference sequence). Drawing the rest from reference TRBV5-5 and TRBJ1-2, the complete variable domain is DAGVTQSPTHLIKTRGQQVTLRCSPISGHKSVSWYQQVLGQGPQFIFQYYEKEERGRGNFPDRFSARQFPNYSSELNVNALLLGDSALYLCASSLLEGANYGYTFGSGTRLTVV.

The chain links TRBV27 to TRBJ2-7, with a weak D call TRBD1 (5 bases). The V gene's germline CDR1 is MNHEY and CDR2 SMNVEV (reference sequence). This CDR3 is 14 amino acids long. V lost 5 bases and J 8 bases, leaving 19 bases between the germline ends. The CDR3 coding sequence is TGTGCCAGCAGTCCATCCCGTGGGGCTATGAAGCAGTACTTC. Its translation: CASSPSRGAMKQYF.

The CDR3 DNA follows: TGTGCCTGGAGTGTACCCCGACTGAACTACGAGCAGTACTTC. Translation: CAWSVPRLNYEQYF. The chain carries TRBV30 and TRBJ2-7; D not certain. CDR3 length: 14 residues. Germline CDR1 is GTSNPN and CDR2 is SVGIG (reference sequence). Trimming shortened V by 0 bases and J by 3 bases, and 12 bases separated the two germline ends.

V usage is TRBV6-5 and J usage is TRBJ2-3; the match to TRBD2 covers 10 bases. V lost 4 bases to trimming and J lost 0 bases; unmatched junction nucleotides: 4. This CDR3 has 16 residues. CDR1 MNHEY and CDR2 SVGAGI come from the germline V gene. CDR3 region: CASSSRLAGSTDTQYF. CDR3 bases: TGTGCCAGCAGTTCCAGACTAGCGGGTAGCACAGATACGCAGTATTTT.

The chain is built from TRBV28 and TRBJ1-2, with 7 bases that match TRBD1. V lost 3 bases to trimming and J lost 5 bases; unmatched junction nucleotides: 9. Germline V gives CDR1 MDHEN, CDR2 SYDVKM. The CDR3 consists of 15 residues. The CDR3 sequence: CASSLLRQGGYGYTF. The DNA of the CDR3 is TGTGCCAGCAGTTTGCTAAGACAGGGCGGGTATGGCTACACCTTC.

This rearrangement joins TRBV7-9 to TRBJ2-1; 12 nucleotides agree with TRBD2. The length of the CDR3 is 15 residues. Trimming cost V 8 bases and J 7 bases; bases outside gene matches: 9. From germline, CDR1 is SEHNR and CDR2 FQNEAQ (reference sequence). CDR3 residues: CASAFPLAGGNEQFF. DNA for the CDR3: TGTGCCAGCGCGTTCCCACTAGCGGGAGGAAATGAGCAGTTCTTC.

The V gene is TRBV11-2, the J gene TRBJ1-4; 8 bases align to TRBD1. The CDR3 is made up of 14 amino acids. V dropped 4 bases and J dropped 4; count of bases not matched to a gene: 2. Germline CDR1 SGHAT, CDR2 FQNNGV. The CDR3 spells CASSWTGLNEKLFF. CDR3 DNA: TGTGCCAGCAGCTGGACAGGGCTTAATGAAAAACTGTTTTTT.